This entry describes one TCR beta chain. Its antigen is still unknown. No base qualities exist here, and no much larger clone lies one base off it. These data come from a study of T cell responses to AZD1222 COVID-19 vaccine (dated by TCRdb to the early 2020s). Some background on the complete study: AZD1222 recipients given second doses at about 4 weeks or at about 12 weeks were pooled, since spike-specific TCR depth and breadth were not found to differ between the two schedules. A total of just over 230 trial participants underwent TCR sequencing, of whom under 220 had received two doses of AZD1222 and around 25 had received two doses of the MenACWY control vaccine. Trial participants were enrolled by age into subgroups of 18-55, 56-69 and 70-plus years, and about 150, 27 and 61 TCR-sequenced participants, respectively, were included in these subgroups.

The paper as a whole reports these results and caveats: Conclusions about previously exposed vaccinees are limited, since just five to seven AZD1222 recipients were seropositive for SARS-CoV-2 at baseline. The vaccine-associated CD4 TCRs covered the entire spike protein, and the dominant responses fell in regions 160-218 and 743-854. The 56-69-year group was small, and its depth increase did not reach significance, likely because of low power. Participants were mostly white British, with more females than males. The authors suggested clonal diversity may have been underestimated. No day 14 peak-response samples were available, so repertoires were characterized only after the peak T cell response. Nearly half of unique spike-specific TCRs reportedly recognized epitopes outside regions mutated in the B.1.351 and B.1.1.7 variants. After two AZD1222 doses, spike-specific TCR breadth and depth were significantly higher than at day 0 and than in MenACWY recipients.

The CDR3 measures 17 amino acids from cysteine to phenylalanine. Only CDR3 DNA is held: 51 bases, read in frame from base 1. The sample's time point label, in plain terms: baseline before first vaccination. Samples from vaccinated people were obtained from the UK trials COV001 and COV002, which included a single-blind randomized controlled phase 2/3 trial of AZD1222 (ChAdOx1 nCoV-19) in healthy adults. For TCRbeta chain sequencing, PBMC samples were collected from trial participants at day 0 and at day 28 after the second dose. The CDR3 regions of human TCRbeta chains were analyzed by immunosequencing. The study's processing was this. TCRs in the repertoires were matched against a reference library of SARS-CoV-2-specific TCRs that had been generated with the MIRA antigen-specificity platform. Breadth was defined as the fraction of unique TCRs that were SARS-CoV-2-associated, and depth was defined as the fraction of total T cells that were SARS-CoV-2-associated. Each spike-specific TCR was assigned to its reactive spike region and to a CD4 or CD8 class using the MIRA data. Log10-transformed breadth and depth values were compared by one-way ANOVA with Sidak's multiple comparisons tests. TCRdb re-hosts the immuneACCESS table, in-frame sequences only. Its copies lack some clones; in the studies checked, an unresolved V gene accounts for under half of them, and the cause for the rest is not known. V, J and clone size are taken as reported in that table, and D and trimming were inferred from the DNA itself. The sample table shows about 190,000 clones, and approximately 91% are seen once. Together, the top ten hold over 0.85% of the sample.

The rearranged segments are TRBV21-1 and TRBJ1-5; the table names TRBD1, a call not compared with the DNA. TRBV21-1 is designated a pseudogene. This clonotype originated in an adult in good health. The sequenced sample was peripheral blood, obtained on day 0 of AZD1222 vaccination. The nucleotide sequence reads as follows: TGTGCCAGCAGCCCTGGGGGCCGGACGCGGCGCAATCAGCCCCAGCATTTT. It is translated as CASSPGGRTRRNQPQHF.